These 23 T cell receptor beta chains came from one sample sequenced in a study of regulatory T cells in long-lasting Graves disease (dated by TCRdb to about 2021). The method was multiplex PCR. Sequenced using an Illumina HiSeq 4000. iRepertoire HTBI primers and Arm-PCR amplification of CDR3 regions were used to construct TCR beta libraries. TCRdb applied fastp at Q25 and MiXCR to the public reads, then kept only in-frame beta chains. Identical CDR3 protein sequences are pooled into one entry, listed with their most common genes and DNA. This sample comprises over 200,000 distinct CDR3 sequences, about a sixth of them detected only once. The top ten clonotypes cover approximately 20% of the sample. According to the study, the label for this sample's time point signals: newly diagnosed GD, antithyroid drugs for less than 3 months. For both TCR sequencing and RNA sequencing, RNA was extracted from PBMCs in TRIzol.

The sequenced sample was peripheral blood mononuclear cells (PBMCs), obtained at new diagnosis, from a patient treated with antithyroid drugs. The receptors here all came from a female donor with Graves disease.

This chain links TRBV11-2 with TRBJ2-7, with a possible D match to TRBD1 (5 bases). CDR1 is SGHAT, CDR2 FQNNGV, per germline. There are 16 residues in the CDR3. V lost 0 bases and J lost 4, with 16 bases in between. Written as DNA, the CDR3 is TGTGCCAGCAGCTTAGATGTGGACACAGCTTCGTACGAGCAGTACTTC. Translated: CASSLDVDTASYEQYF. The whole variable domain, filled in from reference TRBV11-2 and TRBJ2-7, reads EAGVAQSPRYKIIEKRQSVAFWCNPISGHATLYWYQQILGQGPKLLIQFQNNGVVDDSQLPKDRFSAERLKGVDSTLKIQPAKLEDSAVYLCASSLDVDTASYEQYFGPGTRLTVT.

This clonotype was detected once. The V and J genes are TRBV19 and TRBJ1-2; the match to TRBD1 covers 8 bases. CDR3 length equals 15 residues. Trimming at V came to 5 bases and at J to 7 bases, leaving 12 bases not matched to a gene. Germline V lookup: CDR1 LNHDA, CDR2 SQIVND (reference sequence). The CDR3 protein is CASSDRDRSLFGYTF. In DNA, the CDR3 is TGTGCCAGTAGTGACCGGGACAGGAGCCTCTTTGGCTACACCTTC.

This clonotype was detected ten times or more. The chain couples TRBV20-1 to TRBJ2-7, with 11 positions matching TRBD1. Per germline, CDR1 DFQATT and CDR2 SNEGSKA (reference sequence). With 6 bases clipped from V and 3 bases from J, the junction kept 7 bases outside the gene matches. The CDR3 length is 14 residues. CDR3 protein: CSAMPGTGGYEQYF. Here the CDR3 DNA reads TGCAGTGCCATGCCCGGGACAGGGGGCTACGAGCAGTACTTC.

This clonotype has ten or more counts. The V gene is TRBV28, the J gene TRBJ1-6; unclear D gene. Trimming shortened V by 7 bases and J by 8 bases, and 15 bases separated the two germline ends. The CDR3 has 14 amino acids. In germline, CDR1 is MDHEN, CDR2 SYDVKM. The CDR3 DNA reads as TGTGCCAGCAATTTTAACGGCAAGGATTCACCCCTCCACTTT. This translates into CASNFNGKDSPLHF.

This clonotype was observed many times. The rearrangement links TRBV7-9 to TRBJ2-1, with 7 positions matching TRBD2. The CDR3 extends over 15 amino acids. The junction had 10 bases not matched to a gene; V was cut back by 5 bases and J by 6 bases. In germline, CDR1 is SEHNR, CDR2 FQNEAQ (reference sequence). In DNA, the CDR3 is TGTGCCAGCAGCGCGAAATGGGGACTATTCAATGAGCAGTTCTTC. This translates into CASSAKWGLFNEQFF.

This clonotype has more than one count but fewer than ten. The rearrangement uses TRBV7-9 and TRBJ2-1, with TRBD1 matching over 10 bases. The CDR3 sequence is 14 residues long. Germline loops: CDR1 SEHNR, CDR2 FQNEAQ (reference sequence). Losses at the gene ends were 5 bases for V and 7 bases for J; bases not matched to a gene: 5. CDR3 coding DNA: TGTGCCAGCAGCCGGCCGGGACAGGGGAATGAGCAGTTCTTC. Translated: CASSRPGQGNEQFF.

In regard to this clonotype: A much more abundant neighbour one base away suggests this may be a read error. The chain combines TRBV2 with TRBJ1-2; TRBD1 is a possible D gene (5 bases). The CDR3 contains 14 residues. Per germline, CDR1 SNHLY and CDR2 FYNNEI. Trimming removed 8 bases from V and 2 bases from J, with 15 bases in between. The CDR3 sequence is CASGWGMENYGYTF. The CDR3 DNA follows: TGTGCCAGCGGGTGGGGCATGGAAAACTATGGCTACACCTTC.

This clonotype was observed at least ten times. The chain joins TRBV7-2 to TRBJ2-5, with D perhaps TRBD1 or TRBD2 (6 bases each). Deletions cut 3 bases from V and 3 bases from J, with 17 bases between. Germline-derived CDR1 and CDR2 are SGHTA and FQGNSA. The CDR3 is made up of 16 amino acids. The DNA for the CDR3 is TGTGCCAGCAGCTTGAGGCCGAGGGGGACTGAAGAGACCCAGTACTTC. Protein product: CASSLRPRGTEETQYF.

The genes are TRBV5-1 and TRBJ1-1; maybe TRBD1 (5 bases). V gave up 0 bases and J gave up 0 bases, with 9 bases separating them. CDR3 length: 15 residues. Germline CDR1 SGHRS, CDR2 YFSETQ. The chain's CDR3 is CASSLASGLNTEAFF. The CDR3 bases are TGCGCCAGCAGCTTGGCTTCAGGGTTGAACACTGAAGCTTTCTTT. The entire variable domain, with the rest obtained from reference TRBV5-1 and TRBJ1-1, is as follows: KAGVTQTPRYLIKTRGQQVTLSCSPISGHRSVSWYQQTPGQGLQFLFEYFSETQRNKGNFPGRFSGRQFSNSRSEMNVSTLELGDSALYLCASSLASGLNTEAFFGQGTRLTVV.

This clonotype was picked up many times. The DNA for the CDR3 is TGTGCCAGCGGCACACAGAACACTGAAGCTTTCTTT. This translates into CASGTQNTEAFF. The chain carries TRBV2 and TRBJ1-1; D call uncertain. Per the germline V gene, CDR1 is SNHLY and CDR2 is FYNNEI. CDR3 size: 12 residues. Trimming left V 8 bases short and J 1 base short, with 8 bases between.

At least ten counts were recorded for this clonotype. The V call is TRBV12-3 or TRBV12-4, the J call TRBJ2-1, with D unresolved. The CDR3 totals 13 residues. The V and J ends lost 6 bases and 3 bases respectively, with 9 bases between them. In nucleotides, the CDR3 is TGTGCCAGCAGCAGGACGGACTACAATGAGCAGTTCTTC. Encoded protein: CASSRTDYNEQFF.

This clonotype was observed many times. The chain uses TRBV28 and TRBJ1-1, with TRBD1 identical over 7 bases. The V gene end was trimmed by 3 bases and the J gene end by 4 bases; junction bases not matched to a gene: 14. The CDR3 is 17 residues long. Germline values: CDR1 MDHEN, CDR2 SYDVKM. CDR3 DNA sequence: TGTGCCAGCAGTTTCAGATTAGGGGGCAGAGTTGGCACTGAAGCTTTCTTT. Translation gives CASSFRLGGRVGTEAFF.

In its sample, this clonotype was seen many times. This rearrangement joins TRBV30 to TRBJ1-5; TRBD1 aligns across 9 bases. The V segment lost 1 base and the J segment 6 bases; nucleotides outside the gene matches: 4. The CDR3 runs to 14 residues. Germline CDR1 GTSNPN, CDR2 SVGIG (reference sequence). CDR3 protein: CAWSGGTGIQPQHF. Written as DNA, the CDR3 is TGTGCCTGGAGTGGCGGGACAGGGATTCAGCCCCAGCATTTT.

This clonotype was recorded many times. This chain joins TRBV11-2 and TRBJ2-7; 8 bases match TRBD1. Losses at the gene ends were 5 bases for V and 6 bases for J; bases not matched to a gene: 12. The CDR3 consists of 15 residues. The germline V gene encodes CDR1 SGHAT and CDR2 FQNNGV. CDR3 sequence: CASSLPGTGPLEQYF. CDR3 sequence (DNA): TGTGCCAGCAGCCTACCCGGGACAGGCCCCCTCGAGCAGTACTTC.

This clonotype was observed at least ten times. The chain uses TRBV3-1 and TRBJ1-2, with D possibly matching TRBD1 (6 bases). The germline gives CDR1 LGHDT, CDR2 YNNKEL (reference sequence). V was cut by 3 bases and J by 6 bases, with 11 bases left in between. The CDR3 length is 13 residues. CDR3 in amino acids: CASSHRQGHGYTF. CDR3 nucleotides: TGTGCCAGCAGCCATCGGCAGGGGCATGGCTACACCTTC.

In this sample, this clonotype turned up many times. The chain employs TRBV3-1 and TRBJ2-1; 13 bases map to TRBD2. Germline values: CDR1 LGHDT, CDR2 YNNKEL (reference sequence). V dropped 4 bases and J dropped 7; count of bases not matched to a gene: 7. The CDR3 spans 16 residues. The CDR3 region has the DNA TGTGCCAGCAGCCTCAGAAGGACTAGCGGGAGTAATGAGCAGTTCTTC. As protein: CASSLRRTSGSNEQFF.

This clonotype showed up many times. The chain carries TRBV11-3 and TRBJ2-1; 8 bases line up with TRBD2. CDR3 length: 15 amino acids. Trimming removed 3 bases from V and 0 bases from J; junction bases left unmatched: 1. Germline V gene lookup returns CDR1 SGHNT and CDR2 YENEEA. As DNA, the CDR3 is TGTGCCAGCAGCTTCGGGGGGGACTCCTACAATGAGCAGTTCTTC. Translation gives CASSFGGDSYNEQFF.

The table lists this clonotype with many counts. The J gene is TRBJ2-7, the V gene TRBV28; TRBD1 is a possible D gene (6 bases). CDR3 size: 14 residues. V lost 8 bases and J lost 5, with 19 bases in between. The germline V gene has CDR1 MDHEN and CDR2 SYDVKM. This chain's CDR3 is CASGLTGLDHEQYF. The DNA for the CDR3 is TGTGCCAGCGGGCTTACAGGGTTGGACCACGAGCAGTACTTC.

As concerns this clonotype: A much larger clone is a single base away; this may be a read error. The chain has TRBV29-1 and TRBJ2-3; D ambiguous. The CDR3 covers 12 residues. CDR1 is SQVTM and CDR2 is ANQGSEA in the germline V gene. V dropped 3 bases and J dropped 4 bases, with 8 bases sitting between them. CDR3 residues: CSVESAADTQYF. DNA for the CDR3: TGCAGCGTTGAGTCGGCCGCAGATACGCAGTATTTT.

The chain recombines TRBV28 with TRBJ1-1; TRBD1 might be the D (6 bases). The V end lost 5 bases, the J end lost 1 base, and 11 bases lay between the germline ends. In germline, CDR1 is MDHEN, CDR2 SYDVKM. This CDR3 contains 14 residues. CDR3 bases: TGTGCCAGCAGTATCGTACAGGGGAACACTGAAGCTTTCTTT. It specifies CASSIVQGNTEAFF.

In this sample, this clonotype turned up many times. The genes are TRBV30 and TRBJ1-4; D ambiguous. The CDR3 spans 15 residues. V lost 2 bases and J lost 3, with 13 bases in between. CDR1 and CDR2 (germline): GTSNPN, SVGIG (reference sequence). This CDR3 reads CAWSRRRSPNEKLFF. The CDR3 DNA reads as TGTGCCTGGAGTAGAAGACGATCCCCTAATGAAAAACTGTTTTTT.

This clonotype appeared many times. The gene calls are TRBV7-9 and TRBJ2-7, with D uncertain. Trimming took off 5 bases at V and 0 bases at J, with 8 bases between the two ends. The CDR3 runs to 13 residues. Germline-derived CDR1 and CDR2 are SEHNR and FQNEAQ (reference sequence). The CDR3 DNA reads as TGTGCCAGCAGCCTGCAGGTCTCCTACGAGCAGTACTTC. This codes for CASSLQVSYEQYF. Using reference TRBV7-9 and TRBJ2-7 for the parts outside the CDR3, the full variable domain is DTGVSQNPRHKITKRGQNVTFRCDPISEHNRLYWYRQTLGQGPEFLTYFQNEAQLEKSRLLSDRFSAERPKGSFSTLEIQRTEQGDSAMYLCASSLQVSYEQYFGPGTRLTVT.

This clonotype was seen at least ten times. The chain joins TRBV2 to TRBJ2-7; TRBD2 matches 16 bases. Germline V lookup: CDR1 SNHLY, CDR2 FYNNEI. The V gene end was trimmed by 6 bases and the J gene end by 2 bases; junction bases not matched to a gene: 10. The CDR3 length is 18 residues. The chain's CDR3 is CASRGTSGRARRTYEQYF. CDR3 DNA: TGTGCCAGCAGGGGGACTAGCGGGAGGGCCCGACGAACCTACGAGCAGTACTTC.